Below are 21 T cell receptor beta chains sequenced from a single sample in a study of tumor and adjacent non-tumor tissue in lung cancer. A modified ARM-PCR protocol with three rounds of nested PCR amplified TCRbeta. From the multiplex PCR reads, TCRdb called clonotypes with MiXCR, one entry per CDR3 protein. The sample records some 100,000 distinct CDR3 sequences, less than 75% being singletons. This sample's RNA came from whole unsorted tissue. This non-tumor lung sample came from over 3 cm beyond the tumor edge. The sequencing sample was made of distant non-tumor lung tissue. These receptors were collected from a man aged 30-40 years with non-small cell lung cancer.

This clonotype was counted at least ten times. The CDR3: CSASHLEQFF. DNA of the CDR3: TGCAGTGCTAGTCACCTAGAGCAGTTCTTC. This chain uses TRBV20-1 with TRBJ2-1; D is unclear. Germline assignment: CDR1 DFQATT and CDR2 SNEGSKA (reference sequence). V gave up 3 bases and J gave up 10 bases, with 7 bases separating them. The CDR3 runs 10 residues.

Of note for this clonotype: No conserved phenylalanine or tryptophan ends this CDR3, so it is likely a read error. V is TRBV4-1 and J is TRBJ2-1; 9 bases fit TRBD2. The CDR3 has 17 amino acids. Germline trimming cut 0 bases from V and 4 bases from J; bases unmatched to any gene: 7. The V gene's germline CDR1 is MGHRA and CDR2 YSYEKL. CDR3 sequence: CASSQEEPGLAYNEQFV. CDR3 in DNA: TGCGCCAGCAGCCAAGAAGAGCCCGGACTAGCGTACAATGAGCAGTTCGTC.

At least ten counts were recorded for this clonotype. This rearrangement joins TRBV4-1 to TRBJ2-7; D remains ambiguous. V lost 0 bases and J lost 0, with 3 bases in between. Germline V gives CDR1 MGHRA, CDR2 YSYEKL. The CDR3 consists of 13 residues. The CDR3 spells CASSQEASYEQYF. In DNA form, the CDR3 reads TGCGCCAGCAGCCAAGAGGCCTCCTACGAGCAGTACTTC.

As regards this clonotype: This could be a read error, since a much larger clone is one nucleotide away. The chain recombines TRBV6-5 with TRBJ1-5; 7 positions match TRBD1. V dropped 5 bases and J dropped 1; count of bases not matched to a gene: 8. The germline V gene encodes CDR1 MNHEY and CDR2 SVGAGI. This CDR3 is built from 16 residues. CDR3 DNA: TGTGCCAGCAGTAGGGCAGGGGGACGCAGCAATCAGCCCCAGCATTTT. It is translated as CASSRAGGRSNQPQHF.

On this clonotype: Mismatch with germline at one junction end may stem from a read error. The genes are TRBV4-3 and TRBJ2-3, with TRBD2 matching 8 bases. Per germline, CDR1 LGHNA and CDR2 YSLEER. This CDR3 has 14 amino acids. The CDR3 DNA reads TGCGCCAGCAGCCTGAGGGGGACTAGTGATACACAGTGTTTT. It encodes CASSLRGTSDTQCF.

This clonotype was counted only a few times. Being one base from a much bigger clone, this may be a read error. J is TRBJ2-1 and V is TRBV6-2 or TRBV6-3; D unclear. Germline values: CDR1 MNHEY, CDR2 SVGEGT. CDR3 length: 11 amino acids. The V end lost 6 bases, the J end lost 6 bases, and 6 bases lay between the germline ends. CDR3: CASRVSNEQFF. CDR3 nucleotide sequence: TGTGCCAGCAGGGTTAGCAATGAGCAGTTCTTC.

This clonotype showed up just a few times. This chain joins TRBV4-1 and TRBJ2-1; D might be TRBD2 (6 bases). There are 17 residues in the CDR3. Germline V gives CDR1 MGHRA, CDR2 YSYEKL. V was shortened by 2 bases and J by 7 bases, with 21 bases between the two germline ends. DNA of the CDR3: TGCGCCAGCAGCCAACCTCCCCCTCTAGCGAGGACTAATGAGCAGTTCTTC. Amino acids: CASSQPPPLARTNEQFF.

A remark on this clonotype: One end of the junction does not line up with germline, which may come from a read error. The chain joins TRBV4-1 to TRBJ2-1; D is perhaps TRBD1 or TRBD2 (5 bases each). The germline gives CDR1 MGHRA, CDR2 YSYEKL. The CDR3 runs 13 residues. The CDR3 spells CASGHPQGNEQFF. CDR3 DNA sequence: TGTGCCAGCGGCCACCCCCAGGGCAATGAGCAGTTCTTC.

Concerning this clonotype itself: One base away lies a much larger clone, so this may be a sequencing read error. Written as DNA, the CDR3 is TGTGCCTGGAAGTCCGGATCCGGGTTCAATGAGCAGTTCTTC. Translated: CAWKSGSGFNEQFF. The J gene is TRBJ2-1, the V gene TRBV30, with unresolved D. V was shortened by 4 bases and J by 6 bases, with 16 bases between the two germline ends. The CDR3 sequence is 14 residues long. Germline V gives CDR1 GTSNPN, CDR2 SVGIG (reference sequence). The full variable domain, in which reference TRBV30 and TRBJ2-1 provide the parts outside the CDR3, is SQTIHQWPATLVQPVGSPLSLECTVEGTSNPNLYWYRQAAGRGLQLLFYSVGIGQISSEVPQNLSASRPQDRQFILSSKKLLLSDSGFYLCAWKSGSGFNEQFFGPGTRLTVL.

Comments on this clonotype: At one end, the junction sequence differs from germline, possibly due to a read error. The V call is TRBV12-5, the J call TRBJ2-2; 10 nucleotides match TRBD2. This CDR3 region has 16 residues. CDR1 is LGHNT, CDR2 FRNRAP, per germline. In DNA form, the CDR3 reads TGTACTAGTGGTTCCGGGACTAGCGAGTTCAACGGGGAGCTGTTTTTT. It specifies CTSGSGTSEFNGELFF.

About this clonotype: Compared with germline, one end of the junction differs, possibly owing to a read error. The CDR3 reads CASTSPGQRTVTQYF. For the CDR3, the DNA is TGTGCCAGCACTTCACCGGGTCAGCGGACAGTTACGCAGTATTTT. The chain couples TRBV12-3 or TRBV12-4 to TRBJ2-3; TRBD1 is a possible D gene (6 bases). This CDR3 has 15 residues.

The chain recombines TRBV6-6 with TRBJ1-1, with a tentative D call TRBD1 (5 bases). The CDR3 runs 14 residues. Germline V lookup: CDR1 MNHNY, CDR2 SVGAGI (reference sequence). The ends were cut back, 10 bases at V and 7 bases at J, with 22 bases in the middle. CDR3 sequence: CANRESRGVIEAFF. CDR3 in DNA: TGTGCCAACAGAGAATCTAGGGGTGTCATTGAAGCTTTCTTT.

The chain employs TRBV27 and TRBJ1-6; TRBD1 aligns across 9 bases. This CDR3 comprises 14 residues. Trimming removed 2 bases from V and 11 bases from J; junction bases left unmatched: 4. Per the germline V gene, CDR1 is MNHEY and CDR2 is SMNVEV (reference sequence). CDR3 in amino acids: CASSLGGQGPPLHF. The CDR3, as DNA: TGTGCCAGCAGTTTAGGGGGACAGGGTCCACCCCTCCACTTT.

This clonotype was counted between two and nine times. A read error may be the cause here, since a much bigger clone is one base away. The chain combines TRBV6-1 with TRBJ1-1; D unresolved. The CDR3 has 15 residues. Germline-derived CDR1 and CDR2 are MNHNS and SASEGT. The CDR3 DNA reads TGTGCCAACAGTGAAGAGGTGGGTGAAGGCACTGAAGCTTTCTTT. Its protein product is CANSEEVGEGTEAFF.

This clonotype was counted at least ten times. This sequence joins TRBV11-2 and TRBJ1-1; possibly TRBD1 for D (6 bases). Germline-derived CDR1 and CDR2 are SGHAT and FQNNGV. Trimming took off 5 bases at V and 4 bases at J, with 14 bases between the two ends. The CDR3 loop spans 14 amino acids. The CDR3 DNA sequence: TGTGCCAGCAGCCCGGGGGGCGCGAGCACTGAAGCTTTCTTT. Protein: CASSPGGASTEAFF. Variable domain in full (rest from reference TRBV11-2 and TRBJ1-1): EAGVAQSPRYKIIEKRQSVAFWCNPISGHATLYWYQQILGQGPKLLIQFQNNGVVDDSQLPKDRFSAERLKGVDSTLKIQPAKLEDSAVYLCASSPGGASTEAFFGQGTRLTVV.

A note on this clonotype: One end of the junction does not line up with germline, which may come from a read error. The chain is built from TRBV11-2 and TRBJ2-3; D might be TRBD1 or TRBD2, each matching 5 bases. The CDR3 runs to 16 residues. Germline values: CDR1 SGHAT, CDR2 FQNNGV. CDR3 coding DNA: TGTGTCAGCAGCTTAGTGTCTCCCGGGACGCAAGATACGCAGTATTTT. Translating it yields CVSSLVSPGTQDTQYF.

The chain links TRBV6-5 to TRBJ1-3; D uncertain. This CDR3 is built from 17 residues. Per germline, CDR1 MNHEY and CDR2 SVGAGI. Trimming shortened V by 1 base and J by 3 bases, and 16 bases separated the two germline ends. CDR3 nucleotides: TGTGCCAGCAGTTACTGTAGTGCGGGGTCCGGTGGAAACACCATATATTTT. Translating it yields CASSYCSAGSGGNTIYF.

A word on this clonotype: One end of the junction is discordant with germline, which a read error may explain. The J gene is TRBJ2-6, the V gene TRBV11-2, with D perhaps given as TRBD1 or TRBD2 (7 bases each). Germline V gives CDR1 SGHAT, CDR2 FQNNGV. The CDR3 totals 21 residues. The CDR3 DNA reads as TGTGTCAGCAGCTTAGGGAGGGGGCTCAGGGGCCCTTTCTCTGGGGCCAACGTCCTGACTTTC. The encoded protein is CVSSLGRGLRGPFSGANVLTF.

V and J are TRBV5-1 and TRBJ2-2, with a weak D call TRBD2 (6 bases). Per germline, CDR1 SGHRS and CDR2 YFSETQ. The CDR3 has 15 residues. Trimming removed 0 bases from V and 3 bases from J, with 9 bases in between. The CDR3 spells CASSLAGTHTGELFF. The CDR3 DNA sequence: TGCGCCAGCAGCTTGGCTGGGACTCACACCGGGGAGCTGTTTTTT.

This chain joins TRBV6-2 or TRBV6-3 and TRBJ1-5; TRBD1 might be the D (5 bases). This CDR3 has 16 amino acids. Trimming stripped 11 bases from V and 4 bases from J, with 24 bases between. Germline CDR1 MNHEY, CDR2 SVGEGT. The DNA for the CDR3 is TGTGCCGGCCTACAAACCGGACATGTGGAAAATCAGCCCCAGCATTTT. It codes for CAGLQTGHVENQPQHF.

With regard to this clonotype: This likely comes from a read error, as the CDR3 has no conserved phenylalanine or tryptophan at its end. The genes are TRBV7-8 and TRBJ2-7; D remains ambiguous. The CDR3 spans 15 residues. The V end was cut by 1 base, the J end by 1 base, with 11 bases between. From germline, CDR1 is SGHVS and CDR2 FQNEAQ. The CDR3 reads CASSLEGYYSYEQYL. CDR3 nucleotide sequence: TGTGCCAGCAGCTTAGAGGGTTACTATTCCTACGAGCAGTACTTA.